These T cell receptor beta chains were read from a single sample in a study of OX40 agonist ivuxolimab in advanced cancers. Measured with immunoSEQ multiplex PCR; TCRdb has only the in-frame clones, and not every one. The table lists around 64,000 clones, about 80% of them singletons. This specimen consisted of CD4+ or CD8+ T cells sorted from blood, obtained in a trial of the OX40 agonist ivuxolimab. These receptors were collected from an adult with an advanced solid tumor such as melanoma, head and neck, liver or kidney cancer. Each CDR3 is given with its conserved first and last residue. Fields, in order: V gene, J gene, D gene, clone size, CDR3 protein, CDR3 DNA. D genes are given only for firm matches. Some rows have no size entry. The others give once, few or many, or a class for an expanded clone.

TRBV2	TRBJ1-4	TRBD1	NA	CASSASGTGGRKLFF	TGTGCCAGCAGTGCGTCCGGGACAGGGGGCAGAAAACTGTTTTTT
TRBV19	TRBJ1-5	TRBD1	once	CASSSGTGGPQPQHF	TGTGCCAGTAGCTCAGGGACAGGAGGACCTCAGCCCCAGCATTTT
TRBV30	TRBJ1-5	TRBD1	NA	CAWSEGQPSVPQHF	TGTGCCTGGAGTGAGGGACAGCCTTCCGTCCCCCAGCATTTT
TRBV5-8	TRBJ2-3	NA	NA	CASSLTGRQGWRGQYF	TGTGCCAGCAGCCTGACGGGCCGACAGGGCTGGAGGGGGCAGTATTTT
TRBV6-6	TRBJ1-1	NA	few	CASSPGEAGETGAFF	TGTGCCAGCAGCCCCGGTGAAGCAGGGGAAACTGGAGCTTTCTTT
TRBV13	TRBJ1-1	NA	few	CASSSGTEAFF	TGTGCCAGCAGCTCCGGAACTGAAGCTTTCTTT
TRBV5-1	TRBJ2-5	TRBD1	NA	CASSLEPLTGAETQYF	TGCGCCAGCAGCTTGGAGCCCTTGACAGGGGCGGAGACCCAGTACTTC
TRBV5-1	TRBJ2-7	TRBD2	NA	CASSSGLVDYYEQYF	TGCGCCAGCAGCTCCGGACTAGTCGACTACTACGAGCAGTACTTC
TRBV7-3	TRBJ2-6	NA	NA	CASSLTGSGANVLTF	TGTGCCAGCAGCTTGACGGGGTCTGGGGCCAACGTCCTGACTTTC
TRBV7-2	TRBJ2-7	NA	few	CASSLSSYEQYF	TGTGCCAGCAGCCTGAGCTCCTACGAGCAGTACTTC
TRBV10-3	TRBJ1-2	NA	medium-sized	CAIKGLGYTF	TGTGCCATAAAGGGGTTGGGCTACACCTTC
TRBV29-1	TRBJ1-1	NA	NA	CSVYSRPEAFF	TGCAGCGTGTATTCCCGGCCTGAAGCTTTCTTT
TRBV7-3	TRBJ2-1	NA	NA	CASSSPQVAPNEQFF	TGTGCCAGCAGCTCCCCCCAGGTAGCCCCCAATGAGCAGTTCTTC
TRBV5-6	TRBJ1-1	NA	NA	CASSLDALGDPSAFF	TGTGCCAGCAGCTTGGATGCGTTGGGGGACCCCTCGGCTTTCTTT
TRBV7-6	TRBJ1-2	NA	NA	CASSLTTSGGYTF	TGTGCCAGCAGCCTGACGACAAGTGGTGGCTACACCTTC
TRBV5-1	TRBJ1-4	NA	medium-sized	CASSWGDQKLFF	TGCGCCAGCAGCTGGGGGGACCAAAAACTGTTTTTT